Reported below is one T cell receptor beta chain. This entry belongs to a study of cytomegalovirus exposure and HLA in healthy donors. With 60 Vbeta and 13 Jbeta primers, the PCR was carried out. TCRdb's copy holds only in-frame clones and misses some; the assay was immunoSEQ multiplex PCR. The profile covers more than 150,000 clones, with around four fifths appearing a single time and about 0.84% taken by the ten largest. The ends lost 8 bases at V and 6 bases at J; junction bases unmatched: 18. Germline values: CDR1 MNHEY, CDR2 SMNVEV (reference sequence). The CDR3 totals 17 residues. The V and J genes are TRBV27 and TRBJ2-7; 11 bases map to TRBD1. Source material: PBMCs. The source is a woman aged 18-29 years in good health and CMV-seronegative. The CDR3 here is CASLFPPVDRGLCEQYF. In nucleotides, the CDR3 is TGTGCCAGCCTATTCCCACCGGTGGACAGGGGGCTGTGCGAGCAGTACTTC.